Following are 16 T cell receptor beta chains from one sample sequenced in a study of OX40 agonist ivuxolimab in advanced cancers. This table comes from immunoSEQ multiplex PCR, and its TCRdb copy is limited to in-frame clones, with some not included. Of 65,000 to 85,000 clones detected, around 85% appear once; the ten largest clones hold 0.83%. Here the sequenced sample was CD4+ or CD8+ T cells sorted from blood, taken in a trial of the OX40 agonist ivuxolimab. The receptor set was obtained from an adult with an advanced solid tumor such as melanoma, head and neck, liver or kidney cancer.

The chain carries TRBV5-6 and TRBJ2-3, with D hard to call. This CDR3 has 13 residues. Trimming cost V 1 base and J 2 bases, with 5 bases left between them. Germline CDR1 and CDR2: SGHDT and YYEEEE. CDR3 sequence (DNA): TGTGCCAGCAGCTTGCCCGACACAGATACGCAGTATTTT. This sequence encodes CASSLPDTDTQYF.

The chain carries TRBV7-9 and TRBJ1-1; D is possibly TRBD1 (6 bases). The CDR3 consists of 13 residues. CDR1 is SEHNR, CDR2 FQNEAQ, per germline (reference sequence). V was trimmed by 6 bases and J by 4 bases, leaving 12 bases between them. The CDR3 coding sequence is TGTGCCAGCAGGCCCACAGGGTTCACTGAAGCTTTCTTT. Its protein product is CASRPTGFTEAFF.

J is TRBJ2-5 and V is TRBV7-9; perhaps TRBD2 as D (5 bases). Deletions cut 5 bases from V and 5 bases from J, with 15 bases between. In germline, CDR1 is SEHNR, CDR2 FQNEAQ (reference sequence). The length of the CDR3 is 14 residues. CDR3 sequence (DNA): TGTGCCAGCAGCAAAGGGAGACGCGGGGAGACCCAGTACTTC. Its translation is CASSKGRRGETQYF.

This clone appeared a few times. The rearrangement links TRBV30 to TRBJ1-1; tentatively, D is TRBD1 (6 bases). V was clipped by 0 bases and J by 1 base, with 9 bases between them. Germline V gene sequence: CDR1 GTSNPN, CDR2 SVGIG (reference sequence). The length of the CDR3 is 14 residues. The DNA for the CDR3 is TGTGCCTGGAGTGTTCACAGGGCGAACACTGAAGCTTTCTTT. It codes for CAWSVHRANTEAFF.

The chain joins TRBV5-4 to TRBJ2-2; D perhaps matches TRBD2 (6 bases). In germline, CDR1 is SGHNT, CDR2 YYREEE (reference sequence). V was shortened by 5 bases and J by 4 bases, with 15 bases between the two germline ends. This CDR3 comprises 15 residues. The CDR3 sequence: CASSKAVGGTGELFF. Written as DNA, the CDR3 is TGTGCCAGCAGTAAGGCCGTGGGGGGCACCGGGGAGCTGTTTTTT. Full variable domain (outside the CDR3, taken from reference TRBV5-4 and TRBJ2-2): ETGVTQSPTHLIKTRGQQVTLRCSSQSGHNTVSWYQQALGQGPQFIFQYYREEENGRGNFPPRFSGLQFPNYSSELNVNALELDDSALYLCASSKAVGGTGELFFGEGSRLTVL.

To note about this clone: One end of the junction fails to match germline, which may point to a read error. The genes are TRBV7-6 and TRBJ1-1, with a weak D call TRBD1 (5 bases). This CDR3 has 13 residues. The germline gives CDR1 SGHVS, CDR2 FNYEAQ. The CDR3 sequence is CASRLGENTEAFF. Written as DNA, the CDR3 is TGTGCCAGCAGGTTAGGGGAGAACACTGAAGCTTTCTTT. Full variable domain (rest looked up from reference TRBV7-6 and TRBJ1-1): GAGVSQSPRYKVTKRGQDVALRCDPISGHVSLYWYRQALGQGPEFLTYFNYEAQQDKSGLPNDRFSAERPEGSISTLTIQRTEQRDSAMYRCASRLGENTEAFFGQGTRLTVV.

The chain is built from TRBV7-9 and TRBJ2-7; 11 bases match TRBD1. Germline lookup yields CDR1 SEHNR and CDR2 FQNEAQ (reference sequence). The CDR3 spans 15 residues. Trimming removed 2 bases from V and 7 bases from J; junction bases left unmatched: 7. The CDR3, as DNA: TGTGCCAGCAGCTTACCAGGACAGGGGGCTGGTGAGCAGTACTTC. This sequence encodes CASSLPGQGAGEQYF.

The chain carries TRBV5-1 and TRBJ2-5; 8 bases match TRBD1. CDR3 length equals 14 residues. The germline gives CDR1 SGHRS, CDR2 YFSETQ. Losses at the gene ends were 2 bases for V and 2 bases for J; bases not matched to a gene: 2. The CDR3 bases are TGCGCCAGCAGCTTCGGACAGGGACAAGAGACCCAGTACTTC. It yields the protein CASSFGQGQETQYF.

The V call is TRBV2, the J call TRBJ2-7; D is perhaps TRBD2 (6 bases). V was pared by 3 bases and J by 0 bases, with 15 bases between. This CDR3 is 16 amino acids long. Germline CDR1 is SNHLY and CDR2 is FYNNEI. The CDR3 DNA sequence: TGTGCCAGCAGTGAGGGAGGCTTAGGAAGCTCCTACGAGCAGTACTTC. Encoded protein: CASSEGGLGSSYEQYF.

The genes are TRBV18 and TRBJ1-2; maybe TRBD1 (6 bases). From germline, CDR1 is KGHSH and CDR2 LQKENI. Trimming removed 3 bases from V and 0 bases from J, with 8 bases in between. The CDR3 sequence is 14 residues long. CDR3 bases: TGTGCCAGCTCACCCAGGGACACTAACTATGGCTACACCTTC. As protein: CASSPRDTNYGYTF. Using reference TRBV18 and TRBJ1-2 for the parts outside the CDR3, the full variable domain is NAGVMQNPRHLVRRRGQEARLRCSPMKGHSHVYWYRQLPEEGLKFMVYLQKENIIDESGMPKERFSAEFPKEGPSILRIQQVVRGDSAAYFCASSPRDTNYGYTFGSGTRLTVV.

The rearrangement links TRBV15 to TRBJ2-1, with TRBD2 matching 16 bases. The germline gives CDR1 LNHNV, CDR2 YYDKDF (reference sequence). The ends lost 3 bases at V and 9 bases at J; junction bases unmatched: 14. This CDR3 has 19 residues. The CDR3 DNA reads TGTGCCACCAGCAGCCACGGGACTAGCGGGAGGGCCTCATACGGTGAGCAGTTCTTC. Residues: CATSSHGTSGRASYGEQFF. The full variable domain, in which reference TRBV15 and TRBJ2-1 provide the parts outside the CDR3, is DAMVIQNPRYQVTQFGKPVTLSCSQTLNHNVMYWYQQKSSQAPKLLFHYYDKDFNNEADTPDNFQSRRPNTSFCFLDIRSPGLGDTAMYLCATSSHGTSGRASYGEQFFGPGTRLTVL.

The chain carries TRBV9 and TRBJ1-5; no clear D. CDR3 size: 12 residues. Germline values: CDR1 SGDLS, CDR2 YYNGEE. V lost 3 bases and J lost 4, with 5 bases in between. For the CDR3, the DNA is TGTGCCAGCAGCGGGGGAAATCAGCCCCAGCATTTT. This sequence encodes CASSGGNQPQHF.

J is TRBJ1-2 and V is TRBV28, with D tentatively TRBD1 (5 bases). This CDR3 is 16 amino acids long. Germline loops: CDR1 MDHEN, CDR2 SYDVKM. V lost 6 bases, J lost 3 bases, and 20 bases lay in between. The CDR3 nucleotides read TGTGCCAGCAGCGCCACAGTGGGGCGGACTGACTATGGCTACACCTTC. Translating it yields CASSATVGRTDYGYTF.

The CDR3 DNA reads as TGTGCCAGCAGTCTTGACAGCTCGCACCCTGAAGCTTTCTTT. It encodes CASSLDSSHPEAFF. The chain links TRBV6-5 to TRBJ1-1; tentative D call: TRBD1 (5 bases). Germline CDR1 is MNHEY and CDR2 is SVGAGI. Trimming pared 5 bases from V and 6 bases from J, leaving 16 bases between. The CDR3 is made up of 14 amino acids.

This clone was seen more than once but under ten times. This rearrangement joins TRBV10-3 to TRBJ2-5, with D unclear. Trimming left V 0 bases short and J 2 bases short, with 10 bases between. This CDR3 has 15 residues. Germline CDR1 ENHRY, CDR2 SYGVKD. The CDR3 region is CAISESRAEQETQYF. The CDR3 DNA is TGTGCCATCAGTGAGTCCAGAGCAGAACAAGAGACCCAGTACTTC.

Points on this clone: Compared with germline, one end of the junction differs, possibly owing to a read error. V and J are TRBV5-6 and TRBJ2-6; 7 positions agree with TRBD2. This CDR3 is built from 18 residues. CDR1 and CDR2 (germline): SGHDT, YYEEEE. This CDR3 is CASSFAGVGLSGPNVLTF. As DNA, the CDR3 is TGTGCCAGCAGCTTTGCGGGAGTAGGCCTATCTGGGCCCAACGTCCTGACTTTC.